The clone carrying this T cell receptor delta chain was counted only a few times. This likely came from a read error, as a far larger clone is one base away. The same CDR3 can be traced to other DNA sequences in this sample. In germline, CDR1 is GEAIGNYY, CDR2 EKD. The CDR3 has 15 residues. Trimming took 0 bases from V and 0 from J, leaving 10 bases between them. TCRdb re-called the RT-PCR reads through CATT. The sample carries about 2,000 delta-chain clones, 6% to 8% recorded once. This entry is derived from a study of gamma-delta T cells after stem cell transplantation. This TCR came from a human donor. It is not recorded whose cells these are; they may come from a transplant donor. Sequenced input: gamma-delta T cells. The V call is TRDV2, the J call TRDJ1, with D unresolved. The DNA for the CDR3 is TGTGCCTGTGACACCCTCGAGCCGTACACCGATAAACTCATCTTT. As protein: CACDTLEPYTDKLIF.